This T cell receptor (beta chain) was captured by sequencing in a study of blood T cells in healthy people across ages. This clonotype was recorded a few times. Its antigen is currently unknown. The donors, all healthy, were Caucasians living in Russia, aged about 6 to 100. PBMCs were isolated at a quantity of at least 7 million per sample. A second 7 to 11 cycle PCR used barcoded and J-beta primers. TCRdb reanalysed the 5' RACE reads using MiXCR and keeps one entry per CDR3 protein. Of approximately 820,000 distinct CDR3 sequences in the sample, about 42% were seen once. Per germline, CDR1 DFQATT and CDR2 SNEGSKA (reference sequence). V lost 1 base, J lost 6 bases, and 11 bases lay in between. This CDR3 has 13 amino acids. Study-level points and caveats: More naive CD4+ cells and higher diversity marked long-lived donors relative to aged donors. There was a strong correlation between TCR beta diversity and naive T cell percentage.

Source material: blood. The J gene is TRBJ2-3, the V gene TRBV20-1; unclear D gene. This clonotype was sampled from a man aged 60 to 75 in good health. The CDR3 DNA is TGCAGTGCTAGAGCTACCTCGACTGATACGCAGTATTTT. Translating gives CSARATSTDTQYF.